The rows below give T cell receptor beta chains drawn from one sample of a study of cytomegalovirus exposure and HLA in healthy donors. Only in-frame clones appear in the TCRdb table, and some are missing; sequencing was by immunoSEQ multiplex PCR. The repertoire holds some 130,000 clones, with 80% as singletons. Sequenced material: PBMCs. The source is a man aged 30 to 45 in good health and CMV-seronegative. Each CDR3 is given without its conserved first and last residue. The order of the fields is V gene, J gene, CDR3 protein.

v_gene: TRBV7-2
j_gene: TRBJ1-6
CDR3aa: ASSWDKNSPLH

v_gene: TRBV7-6
j_gene: TRBJ2-1
CDR3aa: ASSLGGAGDTVMYEQF

v_gene: TRBV5-8
j_gene: TRBJ1-4
CDR3aa: ASSLERGPSREKLF

v_gene: TRBV9
j_gene: TRBJ1-1
CDR3aa: ASSSRTGKNTEAF

v_gene: TRBV6-5
j_gene: TRBJ2-2
CDR3aa: ASTGSGRTGELF

v_gene: TRBV4-1
j_gene: TRBJ2-1
CDR3aa: ASSFGTGGYNEQF

v_gene: TRBV5-1
j_gene: TRBJ2-7
CDR3aa: ASSGGLAGGSSEQY

v_gene: TRBV28
j_gene: TRBJ1-1
CDR3aa: ASSGSLGTEAF

v_gene: TRBV6-5
j_gene: TRBJ1-4
CDR3aa: ASRMTANEKLF

v_gene: TRBV9
j_gene: TRBJ2-5
CDR3aa: ASSVEPGGETQY

v_gene: TRBV29-1
j_gene: TRBJ1-2
CDR3aa: SVEGGSPHP

v_gene: TRBV7-9
j_gene: TRBJ2-5
CDR3aa: ASSLDGSLVETQY

v_gene: TRBV4-3
j_gene: TRBJ2-2
CDR3aa: ASSPRGEITGELF

v_gene: TRBV29-1
j_gene: TRBJ2-7
CDR3aa: SVAERGEQY

v_gene: TRBV5-1
j_gene: TRBJ2-5
CDR3aa: ASSLVYSIGGGTQY

v_gene: TRBV15
j_gene: TRBJ2-7
CDR3aa: ATSRAAGRYEQY

v_gene: TRBV5-1
j_gene: TRBJ2-2
CDR3aa: ASSLALGTGELF

v_gene: TRBV9
j_gene: TRBJ2-5
CDR3aa: ASSVESGQETQY